The 21 T cell receptor beta chains given below trace back to one sample, sequenced in a study of CD8 T cells in Susac syndrome. When the RNA was reverse transcribed, random hexamers were used with an input of roughly 0.45 to 1 ug. MiXCR, applied by TCRdb to the immunoSEQ multiplex PCR reads, yields one record per CDR3 protein. Of approximately 200,000 distinct CDR3 sequences in the sample, nearly 95% were seen once. The specimen was CD4+ T cells from PBMCs. These receptors all stem from a human donor with multiple sclerosis.

The chain combines TRBV7-2 with TRBJ2-1, with D possibly called TRBD1 or TRBD2 (5 bases each). Trimming stripped 1 base from V and 10 bases from J, with 11 bases between. The CDR3 length is 13 residues. CDR1 and CDR2 from the germline V gene are SGHTA and FQGNSA. The CDR3 DNA reads TGTGCCAGCAGCTTAGGAGAGGGACGGGAGCAGTTCTTC. Amino acids: CASSLGEGREQFF.

The CDR3 reads CASSLGNPTDTQYF. CDR3 nucleotide sequence: TGCGCCAGCAGCTTGGGGAACCCCACAGATACGCAGTATTTT. V is TRBV5-1 and J is TRBJ2-3; no definite D call. CDR3 size: 14 residues. Trimming cost V 0 bases and J 2 bases, with 7 bases left between them. Germline V gene data show CDR1 as SGHRS and CDR2 as YFSETQ.

V usage is TRBV12-3 or TRBV12-4 and J usage is TRBJ1-3, with a possible D match to TRBD1 (6 bases). There are 17 residues in the CDR3. V lost 5 bases and J lost 1, with 18 bases in between. The CDR3 nucleotides read TGTGCCAGCAGTCGGCCTCCGAGGGACATATCTGGAAACACCATATATTTT. Protein: CASSRPPRDISGNTIYF.

The chain carries TRBV7-2 and TRBJ2-7; 9 positions match TRBD2. Looked up from germline, CDR1 is SGHTA and CDR2 is FQGNSA. The CDR3 spans 16 residues. V lost 6 bases to trimming and J lost 0 bases; unmatched junction nucleotides: 9. The CDR3 region is CASRAGGGSLSYEQYF. CDR3 sequence (DNA): TGTGCCAGCAGAGCGGGGGGCGGGAGCCTCTCCTACGAGCAGTACTTC.

The chain uses TRBV7-9 and TRBJ2-2; the D is unclear. From germline, CDR1 is SEHNR and CDR2 FQNEAQ (reference sequence). V gave up 5 bases and J gave up 5 bases, with 6 bases separating them. The CDR3 consists of 12 residues. The CDR3 DNA follows: TGTGCCAGCAGCGATGATACCGGGGAGCTGTTTTTT. Translating it yields CASSDDTGELFF.

V is TRBV5-1 and J is TRBJ2-5; D perhaps matches TRBD2 (5 bases). Trimming took off 1 base at V and 0 bases at J, with 10 bases between the two ends. Germline lookup yields CDR1 SGHRS and CDR2 YFSETQ. The CDR3 length is 15 residues. CDR3 coding DNA: TGCGCCAGCAGCTTGAGCGGAGCCCACCAAGAGACCCAGTACTTC. Protein product: CASSLSGAHQETQYF.

In its sample, this clonotype was seen once. The chain has TRBV29-1 and TRBJ1-1; D may be TRBD1 (5 bases). V lost 7 bases to trimming and J lost 1 base, with 16 bases between them. Germline V CDR1 and CDR2: SQVTM, ANQGSEA. The length of the CDR3 is 14 residues. The CDR3 DNA follows: TGCAGCGGGGAAACGGGGACCGCGAACACTGAAGCTTTCTTT. Its protein product is CSGETGTANTEAFF.

V gene TRBV29-1 combines with J gene TRBJ2-2; 7 bases align to TRBD2. From germline, CDR1 is SQVTM and CDR2 ANQGSEA. Losses at the gene ends were 7 bases for V and 5 bases for J; bases not matched to a gene: 10. The CDR3 loop spans 14 amino acids. The CDR3 bases are TGCAGCGCCTCTTGGGGGAGGGTTACCGGGGAGCTGTTTTTT. Translating gives CSASWGRVTGELFF.

The chain employs TRBV6-2 or TRBV6-3 and TRBJ2-3; TRBD2 might be the D (5 bases). V shed 0 bases and J shed 0 bases, with 7 bases lying between them. The germline V gene encodes CDR1 MNHEY and CDR2 SVGEGT. The CDR3 contains 15 residues. The chain's CDR3 is CASSYSPGSTDTQYF. CDR3 nucleotide sequence: TGTGCCAGCAGTTACTCTCCGGGGAGCACAGATACGCAGTATTTT.

The chain is built from TRBV18 and TRBJ1-4; D remains ambiguous. This CDR3 comprises 9 residues. Germline V gene lookup returns CDR1 KGHSH and CDR2 LQKENI. V was cut by 0 bases and J by 14 bases, with 1 base left in between. In DNA form, the CDR3 reads TGTGCCAGCTCACCACCTCTGTTTTTT. Protein product: CASSPPLFF.

This rearrangement joins TRBV28 to TRBJ2-7, with D hard to call. The CDR3 totals 9 residues. Deletions cut 11 bases from V and 6 bases from J, with 8 bases between. Germline loops: CDR1 MDHEN, CDR2 SYDVKM. The CDR3 DNA reads as TGTGCCTCCGGTTTCGAGCAGTACTTC. Translated, it gives CASGFEQYF.

This rearrangement joins TRBV19 to TRBJ1-6; D gene uncertain. Germline V lookup: CDR1 LNHDA, CDR2 SQIVND (reference sequence). Trimming removed 6 bases from V and 10 bases from J, with 19 bases in between. The CDR3 contains 15 residues. The CDR3 nucleotides are TGTGCCAGTAGCCCCCGCCGGGCAGTAGAATCACCCCTCCACTTT. Protein product: CASSPRRAVESPLHF.

For the CDR3, the DNA is TGTGCCAGCAGTCGCCCCGGGACAGGGGAGTATTTT. It translates to CASSRPGTGEYF. The rearrangement links TRBV27 to TRBJ2-3; 10 bases fit TRBD1. The CDR3 sequence is 12 residues long. Germline lookup yields CDR1 MNHEY and CDR2 SMNVEV (reference sequence). After removal of 5 bases from V and 13 bases from J, the junction contained 6 bases not matched to a gene.

The V call is TRBV3-1, the J call TRBJ2-3; unclear D gene. Germline assignment: CDR1 LGHDT and CDR2 YNNKEL (reference sequence). The CDR3 consists of 13 residues. V was pared by 1 base and J by 6 bases, with 8 bases between. Here the CDR3 reads CASSQGLGDTQYF. CDR3 nucleotide sequence: TGTGCCAGCAGCCAAGGGTTGGGCGATACGCAGTATTTT.

CDR3 nucleotide sequence: TGTGCCAGCAGCAAGGGAGGGCTGGGGCAGCCCCAGCATTTT. This sequence encodes CASSKGGLGQPQHF. This sequence joins TRBV21-1 and TRBJ1-5. TRBV21-1 is assigned pseudogene status. The CDR3 loop spans 14 amino acids.

The chain links TRBV7-2 to TRBJ2-1, with TRBD2 identical over 11 bases. This CDR3 spans 17 amino acids. V was clipped by 1 base and J by 4 bases; unmatched bases: 6. In germline, CDR1 is SGHTA, CDR2 FQGNSA. CDR3 in DNA: TGTGCCAGCAGCTTAGTTAGCGGGGGGGCCACTTACAATGAGCAGTTCTTC. This sequence encodes CASSLVSGGATYNEQFF.

The chain uses TRBV6-6 and TRBJ2-1, with TRBD1 identical over 10 bases. CDR3 length: 15 amino acids. The J segment lost 6 bases and the V segment lost 4 bases, leaving 6 bases of the junction unmatched. Germline CDR1 MNHNY, CDR2 SVGAGI (reference sequence). The CDR3 DNA sequence: TGTGCCAGCAGTTCCCGGGACAGGGGCGGCAATGAGCAGTTCTTC. Its translation is CASSSRDRGGNEQFF.

This clonotype has a single count. The V call is TRBV2, the J call TRBJ2-7; perhaps D is TRBD1 or TRBD2 (7 bases each). V shed 6 bases and J shed 12 bases, with 24 bases lying between them. The CDR3 has 14 residues. CDR1 SNHLY and CDR2 FYNNEI come from the germline V gene. The CDR3 DNA reads TGTGCCAGCAGCCTCCTGGGAGGGGACAGAGTAAGGTACTTC. Translation: CASSLLGGDRVRYF.

V is TRBV30 and J is TRBJ2-7; 7 positions match TRBD2. With V trimmed by 4 bases and J by 6 bases, 9 bases remained unmatched. The CDR3 is made up of 13 amino acids. Germline CDR1 GTSNPN, CDR2 SVGIG (reference sequence). CDR3 amino acids: CAWNPGPGGEQYF. The CDR3 DNA reads TGTGCCTGGAACCCTGGCCCGGGGGGCGAGCAGTACTTC. Full variable domain (missing parts from reference TRBV30 and TRBJ2-7): SQTIHQWPATLVQPVGSPLSLECTVEGTSNPNLYWYRQAAGRGLQLLFYSVGIGQISSEVPQNLSASRPQDRQFILSSKKLLLSDSGFYLCAWNPGPGGEQYFGPGTRLTVT.

The V and J genes are TRBV7-3 and TRBJ2-1, with TRBD2 identical over 11 bases. The V gene end was trimmed by 5 bases and the J gene end by 4 bases; junction bases not matched to a gene: 4. Germline V gene lookup returns CDR1 SGHTA and CDR2 FQGTGA. The CDR3 is made up of 15 amino acids. The CDR3 is CASSLAGGRYNEQFF. The DNA for the CDR3 is TGTGCCAGCAGCCTAGCGGGAGGTCGATACAATGAGCAGTTCTTC.

The V call is TRBV10-3, the J call TRBJ2-2; TRBD2 matches 11 bases. The CDR3 loop spans 16 amino acids. Germline V gives CDR1 ENHRY, CDR2 SYGVKD. Trimming at V came to 5 bases and at J to 5 bases, leaving 7 bases not matched to a gene. CDR3 protein: CAISPYTSGSTGELFF. CDR3 nucleotide sequence: TGTGCCATCAGTCCTTATACTAGCGGGAGTACCGGGGAGCTGTTTTTT.